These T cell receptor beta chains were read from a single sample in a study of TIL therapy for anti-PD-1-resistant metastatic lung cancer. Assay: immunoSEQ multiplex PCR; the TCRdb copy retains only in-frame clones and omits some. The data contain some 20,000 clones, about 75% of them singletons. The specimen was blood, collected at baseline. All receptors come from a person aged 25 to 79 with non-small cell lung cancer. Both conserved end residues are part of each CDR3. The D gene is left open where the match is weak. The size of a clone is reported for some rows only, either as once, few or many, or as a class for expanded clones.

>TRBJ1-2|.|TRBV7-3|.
TGTGCCAGCAGCCCGGACGGGAACTATGGCTACACCTTC
CASSPDGNYGYTF
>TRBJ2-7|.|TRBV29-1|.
TGCAGCGTATCATTTGACAGGATCGAGCAGTACTTC
CSVSFDRIEQYF
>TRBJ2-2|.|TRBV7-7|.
TGTGCCAGCAGCTTAGCTCCTACCGGGAACACCGGGGAGCTGTTTTTT
CASSLAPTGNTGELFF
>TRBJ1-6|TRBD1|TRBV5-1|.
TGCGCCAGCAGCGCGGACAGGAATTCACCCCTCCACTTT
CASSADRNSPLHF
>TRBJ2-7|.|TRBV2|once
TGTGCCAGCGAGGAGTGGGGGTCTCGAGAATACGAGCAGTACTTC
CASEEWGSREYEQYF
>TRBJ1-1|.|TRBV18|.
TGTGCCAGCTCCCGCGAGGGACGGGCGAACACTGAAGCTTTCTTT
CASSREGRANTEAFF
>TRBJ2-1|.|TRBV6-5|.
TGTGCCAGCAGTTACTCGACGCGCCTGGTGGGCGAGCAGTTCTTC
CASSYSTRLVGEQFF
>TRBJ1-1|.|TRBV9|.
TGTGCCAGCAGCGCAAACACTGAAGCTTTCTTT
CASSANTEAFF
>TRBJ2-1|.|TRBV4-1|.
TGCGCCAGCAGCCAAGATCCAAGGGGAAGTCGAAATGAGCAGTTCTTC
CASSQDPRGSRNEQFF
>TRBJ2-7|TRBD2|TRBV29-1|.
TGCAGCGTTGGGGGGGGAGAGGGCTACGAGCAGTACTTC
CSVGGGEGYEQYF
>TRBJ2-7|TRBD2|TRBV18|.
TGTGCCAGCTCACCACCCGCGGGGGTGGAGCAGTACTTC
CASSPPAGVEQYF
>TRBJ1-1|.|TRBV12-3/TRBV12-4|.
TGTGCCAGCAGTTGGGTGGTGGAGGCTGAAGCTTTCTTT
CASSWVVEAEAFF
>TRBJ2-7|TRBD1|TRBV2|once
TGTGCCAGCAGACAACAGGGGGAAGTCTACGAGCAGTACTTC
CASRQQGEVYEQYF
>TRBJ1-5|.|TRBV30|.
TGTGCCTGGAGCTTAGGCTCAGATCAGCCCCAGCATTTT
CAWSLGSDQPQHF
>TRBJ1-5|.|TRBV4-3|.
TGCGCCAGCAGCCAAAGGACAGATCAGCCCCAGCATTTT
CASSQRTDQPQHF